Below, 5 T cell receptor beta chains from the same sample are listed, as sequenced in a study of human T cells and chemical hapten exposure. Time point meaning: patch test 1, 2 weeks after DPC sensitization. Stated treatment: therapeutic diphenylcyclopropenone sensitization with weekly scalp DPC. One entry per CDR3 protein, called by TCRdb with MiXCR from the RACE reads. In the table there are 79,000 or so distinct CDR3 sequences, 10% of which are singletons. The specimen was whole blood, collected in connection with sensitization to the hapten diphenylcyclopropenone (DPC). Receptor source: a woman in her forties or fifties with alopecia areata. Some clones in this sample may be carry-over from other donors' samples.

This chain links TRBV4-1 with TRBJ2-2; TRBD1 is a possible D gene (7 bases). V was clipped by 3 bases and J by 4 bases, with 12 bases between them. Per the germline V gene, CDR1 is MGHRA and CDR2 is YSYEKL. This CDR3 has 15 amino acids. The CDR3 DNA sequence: TGCGCCAGCAGCCAGGCGGGACAGCTCACCGGGGAGCTGTTTTTT. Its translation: CASSQAGQLTGELFF.

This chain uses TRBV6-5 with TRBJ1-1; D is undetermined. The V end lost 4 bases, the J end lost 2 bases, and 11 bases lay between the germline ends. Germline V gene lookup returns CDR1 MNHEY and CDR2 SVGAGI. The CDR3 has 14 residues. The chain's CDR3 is CASSFLRENTEAFF. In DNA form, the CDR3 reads TGTGCCAGCAGTTTCCTCCGGGAAAACACTGAAGCTTTCTTT.

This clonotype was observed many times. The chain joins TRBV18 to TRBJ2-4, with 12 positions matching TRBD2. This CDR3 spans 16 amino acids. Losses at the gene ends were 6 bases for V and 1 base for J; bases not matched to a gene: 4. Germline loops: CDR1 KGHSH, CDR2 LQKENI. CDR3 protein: CASSRGTSGAKNIQYF. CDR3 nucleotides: TGTGCCAGCTCCCGCGGGACTAGCGGGGCCAAAAACATTCAGTACTTC.

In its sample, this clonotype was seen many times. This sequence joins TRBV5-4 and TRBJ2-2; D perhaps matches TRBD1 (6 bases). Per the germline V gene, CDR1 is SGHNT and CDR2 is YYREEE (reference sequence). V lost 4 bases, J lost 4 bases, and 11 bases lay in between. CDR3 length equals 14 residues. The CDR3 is CASSQTGFTGELFF. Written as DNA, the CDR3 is TGTGCCAGCAGCCAGACAGGATTCACCGGGGAGCTGTTTTTT.

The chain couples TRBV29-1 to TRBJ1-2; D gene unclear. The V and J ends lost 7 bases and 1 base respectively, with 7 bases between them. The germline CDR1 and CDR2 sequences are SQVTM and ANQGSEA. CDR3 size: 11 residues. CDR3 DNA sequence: TGCAGCGCCCTCAGTAACTATGGCTACACCTTC. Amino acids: CSALSNYGYTF.